This passage covers 9 T cell receptor beta chains from one sample sequenced in a study of cytomegalovirus exposure and HLA in healthy donors. The data were produced by immunoSEQ multiplex PCR, yet TCRdb's version contains in-frame clones alone and is incomplete. The sample includes about 240,000 clones, approximately 87% of them seen just once. Material for sequencing was PBMCs. These receptor sequences come from a man younger than 30 in good health and CMV-seronegative.

This chain connects TRBV7-9 to TRBJ2-7; D is undetermined. Between the trimmed V and J ends, which lost 0 bases and 3 bases, there was a span of 12 bases. This CDR3 has 15 residues. Germline CDR1 and CDR2: SEHNR and FQNEAQ (reference sequence). CDR3 DNA: TGTGCCAGCAGCTTAGCCCTTGCGGCAGACTACGAGCAGTACTTC. As protein: CASSLALAADYEQYF. Combining the CDR3 with reference TRBV7-9 and TRBJ2-7 gives the whole variable domain DTGVSQNPRHKITKRGQNVTFRCDPISEHNRLYWYRQTLGQGPEFLTYFQNEAQLEKSRLLSDRFSAERPKGSFSTLEIQRTEQGDSAMYLCASSLALAADYEQYFGPGTRLTVT.

Here the CDR3 reads CASRLTGLAGLNEQFF. DNA for the CDR3: TGTGCCAGCAGACTTACTGGACTAGCGGGCCTCAATGAGCAGTTCTTC. This sequence joins TRBV28 and TRBJ2-1; 11 bases are a match to TRBD2. With 6 bases clipped from V and 6 bases from J, the junction kept 10 bases outside the gene matches. The V gene's germline CDR1 is MDHEN and CDR2 SYDVKM. This CDR3 region has 16 residues.

The chain couples TRBV5-6 to TRBJ2-1; no clear D gene. Germline V CDR1 and CDR2: SGHDT, YYEEEE. Trimming shortened V by 4 bases and J by 9 bases, and 17 bases separated the two germline ends. The CDR3 is 14 amino acids. The CDR3 DNA reads TGTGCCAGCAGCCCCGGCGTAGCAAAGGCTGAGCAGTTCTTC. Its protein product is CASSPGVAKAEQFF.

The J gene is TRBJ2-7, the V gene TRBV28, with D tentatively TRBD2 (6 bases). Trimming shortened V by 4 bases and J by 6 bases, and 16 bases separated the two germline ends. The CDR3 is made up of 14 amino acids. Germline lookup yields CDR1 MDHEN and CDR2 SYDVKM. CDR3 protein: CASSSGLTAGEQYF. The CDR3 DNA sequence: TGTGCCAGCAGTTCCGGACTAACCGCAGGCGAGCAGTACTTC.

This rearrangement joins TRBV29-1 to TRBJ1-1; TRBD1 aligns across 8 bases. The germline V gene encodes CDR1 SQVTM and CDR2 ANQGSEA. V trimming: 3 bases; J trimming: 4 bases; junction bases outside the gene matches: 4. The CDR3 is made up of 13 amino acids. CDR3 DNA sequence: TGCAGCGTTGAGCCCGGGACAGGCACTGAAGCTTTCTTT. As protein: CSVEPGTGTEAFF. Complete variable domain (other parts from reference TRBV29-1 and TRBJ1-1): SAVISQKPSRDICQRGTSLTIQCQVDSQVTMMFWYRQQPGQSLTLIATANQGSEATYESGFVIDKFPISRPNLTFSTLTVSNMSPEDSSIYLCSVEPGTGTEAFFGQGTRLTVV.

This clone occurred once. The rearrangement uses TRBV6-6 and TRBJ2-4, with 7 positions matching TRBD1. This CDR3 is built from 15 residues. With 0 bases clipped from V and 4 bases from J, the junction kept 3 bases outside the gene matches. Per germline, CDR1 MNHNY and CDR2 SVGAGI (reference sequence). The CDR3 coding sequence is TGTGCCAGCAGTTACTCCCCGACAGGGAAAAACATTCAGTACTTC. Translating gives CASSYSPTGKNIQYF.

The J gene is TRBJ2-3, the V gene TRBV2; 10 positions match TRBD1. After removal of 4 bases from V and 1 base from J, the junction contained 5 bases not matched to a gene. CDR1 is SNHLY, CDR2 FYNNEI, per germline. The CDR3 is 16 residues long. The CDR3 DNA is TGTGCCAGCAGTGGTAAAGGACAGGGGGGCACAGATACGCAGTATTTT. Its protein product is CASSGKGQGGTDTQYF.

The V call is TRBV5-1, the J call TRBJ1-1, with a possible D match to TRBD1 (6 bases). The CDR3 sequence is 15 residues long. From germline, CDR1 is SGHRS and CDR2 YFSETQ. V gave up 3 bases and J gave up 4 bases, with 16 bases separating them. DNA of the CDR3: TGCGCCAGCAGCTCCTTCCAGGGCAGGGGCACTGAAGCTTTCTTT. This translates into CASSSFQGRGTEAFF.

The V call is TRBV28, the J call TRBJ1-6, with 7 bases aligning to TRBD1. The V and J ends lost 3 bases and 5 bases, in that order; junction bases with no gene match: 4. This CDR3 has 15 residues. Germline CDR1 is MDHEN and CDR2 is SYDVKM. The CDR3 nucleotides read TGTGCCAGCAGTTTCGGGGACAGAAATAATTCACCCCTCCACTTT. It translates to CASSFGDRNNSPLHF.